The 32 T cell receptor beta chains presented below share a single source sample, sequenced in a study of blood T cells in healthy people across ages. A second PCR of roughly 6 to 12 cycles used a sample-barcoded 5' primer and a J-beta primer mix. TCRdb used MiXCR to reprocess the 5' RACE reads, holding one entry per CDR3 protein. The data contain over 700,000 distinct CDR3 sequences, 20% to 25% of them seen just once; the ten biggest clones take up roughly 9%. The data also belong to a second study, concerning T cells of mothers and their children.

Sequencing was carried out using blood. All receptors derive from a boy aged 10-17 years in good health.

V is TRBV5-1 and J is TRBJ2-7; D assignment may be TRBD1 or TRBD2 (5 bases each). V lost 4 bases and J 2 bases, leaving 13 bases between the germline ends. The germline V gene has CDR1 SGHRS and CDR2 YFSETQ. This CDR3 spans 14 amino acids. The CDR3 loop is CASSHGTDTYEQYF. CDR3 coding DNA: TGCGCCAGCAGCCACGGGACGGACACCTACGAGCAGTACTTC. Filled out from reference TRBV5-1 and TRBJ2-7, the complete variable domain reads KAGVTQTPRYLIKTRGQQVTLSCSPISGHRSVSWYQQTPGQGLQFLFEYFSETQRNKGNFPGRFSGRQFSNSRSEMNVSTLELGDSALYLCASSHGTDTYEQYFGPGTRLTVT.

The chain joins TRBV20-1 to TRBJ2-1, with D maybe TRBD2 (6 bases). The V gene's germline CDR1 is DFQATT and CDR2 SNEGSKA (reference sequence). CDR3 size: 15 residues. Deletions cut 3 bases from V and 6 bases from J, with 18 bases between. CDR3 amino acids: CSARDYGLGPNEQFF. In DNA form, the CDR3 reads TGCAGTGCTAGGGACTACGGGTTGGGCCCCAATGAGCAGTTCTTC.

CDR3 nucleotides: TGTGCCATCAGGGACTTTTACGAGCAGTACTTC. Its protein is CAIRDFYEQYF. The chain combines TRBV10-3 with TRBJ2-7, with a tentative D call TRBD2 (5 bases). V was pared by 6 bases and J by 4 bases, with 7 bases between. Germline CDR1 and CDR2: ENHRY and SYGVKD. The CDR3 sequence is 11 residues long.

The rearrangement uses TRBV6-4 and TRBJ2-3, with 7 bases aligning to TRBD2. V lost 1 base, J lost 0 bases, and 4 bases stayed unmatched. The CDR3 is 16 amino acids. Germline V gives CDR1 MRHNA, CDR2 SNTAGT. The CDR3 bases are TGTGCCAGCAGTGACTGGTCTAGCGGTAGCACAGATACGCAGTATTTT. Its translation is CASSDWSSGSTDTQYF.

The chain combines TRBV7-8 with TRBJ1-1, with a possible D match to TRBD1 (5 bases). Germline CDR1 is SGHVS and CDR2 is FQNEAQ. This CDR3 is built from 13 residues. The V and J ends lost 4 bases and 9 bases respectively, with 15 bases between them. The CDR3 spells CASSSGGGPKAFF. CDR3 sequence (DNA): TGTGCCAGCAGCTCGGGGGGGGGTCCTAAAGCTTTCTTT.

The chain links TRBV25-1 to TRBJ1-1; possible D gene TRBD1, 5 bases. Germline V CDR1 and CDR2: MGHDK, SYGVNS. This CDR3 spans 17 amino acids. V shed 1 base and J shed 1 base, with 16 bases lying between them. CDR3 DNA: TGTGCCAGCAGTGAATTTTTCATCGGGGCGGGGAACACTGAAGCTTTCTTT. As protein: CASSEFFIGAGNTEAFF. Full variable domain (outside the CDR3, taken from reference TRBV25-1 and TRBJ1-1): EADIYQTPRYLVIGTGKKITLECSQTMGHDKMYWYQQDPGMELHLIHYSYGVNSTEKGDLSSESTVSRIRTEHFPLTLESARPSHTSQYLCASSEFFIGAGNTEAFFGQGTRLTVV.

The CDR3 DNA reads TGCAGTGCTAGTCCCGGGGGAATAGAGACCCAGTACTTC. Its protein product is CSASPGGIETQYF. The chain recombines TRBV20-1 with TRBJ2-5, with TRBD2 as a possible D gene (6 bases). Trimming left V 3 bases short and J 4 bases short, with 12 bases between. Germline CDR1 reads DFQATT; CDR2 reads SNEGSKA (reference sequence). The CDR3 runs 13 residues.

The table lists this clonotype with a few counts. This chain joins TRBV20-1 and TRBJ2-7; D is perhaps TRBD2 (5 bases). Per germline, CDR1 DFQATT and CDR2 SNEGSKA (reference sequence). The V end lost 7 bases, the J end lost 6 bases, and 25 bases lay between the germline ends. The CDR3 spans 15 residues. CDR3 amino acids: CSVSRLTSEGAEQYF. In nucleotides, the CDR3 is TGCAGTGTGTCAAGACTAACATCTGAGGGAGCCGAGCAGTACTTC.

This chain uses TRBV3-1 with TRBJ1-2, with D hard to call. Germline V lookup: CDR1 LGHDT, CDR2 YNNKEL (reference sequence). CDR3 length equals 15 residues. Trimming cost V 2 bases and J 8 bases, with 18 bases left between them. In nucleotides, the CDR3 is TGTGCCAGCAGCCAACTGCCTAACGGGCCTTTCGGCTACACCTTC. Its translation: CASSQLPNGPFGYTF.

The gene calls are TRBV29-1 and TRBJ1-1, with 7 bases identical to TRBD1. Germline V gives CDR1 SQVTM, CDR2 ANQGSEA. The CDR3 is made up of 13 amino acids. Trimming removed 6 bases from V and 4 bases from J; junction bases left unmatched: 8. The CDR3 DNA sequence: TGCAGCGTCTACGGGACAGTTGGCACTGAAGCTTTCTTT. Residues: CSVYGTVGTEAFF.

This clonotype was counted between two and nine times. The chain joins TRBV9 to TRBJ2-5, with a tentative D call TRBD2 (7 bases). The DNA end is more similar to TRBJ2-7, so the J call may be wrong. The CDR3 runs 14 residues. CDR1 and CDR2 (germline): SGDLS, YYNGEE. DNA of the CDR3: TGTGCCAGCAGCTTTCAAGGGGGGGACTACGAGCAGTACTTC. Its translation is CASSFQGGDYEQYF.

The V call is TRBV7-9, the J call TRBJ1-4, with a tentative D call TRBD1 (6 bases). The CDR3 has 16 amino acids. The germline CDR1 and CDR2 sequences are SEHNR and FQNEAQ (reference sequence). Trimming stripped 5 bases from V and 3 bases from J, with 16 bases between. Here the CDR3 reads CASSPTVGGPNEKLFF. The CDR3 DNA is TGTGCCAGCAGCCCCACCGTTGGGGGCCCTAATGAAAAACTGTTTTTT.

This clonotype has just a few counts. The chain joins TRBV3-1 to TRBJ2-5; TRBD2 matches at 16 bases. Germline assignment: CDR1 LGHDT and CDR2 YNNKEL (reference sequence). CDR3 length: 20 residues. The J segment lost 5 bases and the V segment lost 0 bases, leaving 12 bases of the junction unmatched. CDR3 amino acids: CASSQEGLAGGPGEVETQYF. For the CDR3, the DNA is TGTGCCAGCAGCCAAGAGGGACTAGCGGGAGGGCCTGGAGAGGTGGAGACCCAGTACTTC.

This clonotype was counted a few times. V and J are TRBV7-2 and TRBJ2-7; perhaps TRBD2 as D (6 bases). The CDR3 covers 14 residues. Germline V gene sequence: CDR1 SGHTA, CDR2 FQGNSA. Trimming took 6 bases from V and 2 from J, leaving 14 bases between them. The CDR3, as DNA: TGTGCCAGCAGTTTCGCGGGATTTACCTACGAGCAGTACTTC. The encoded protein is CASSFAGFTYEQYF.

This chain connects TRBV7-8 to TRBJ2-7; TRBD1 might be the D (5 bases). V lost 0 bases and J 3 bases, leaving 15 bases between the germline ends. The CDR3 contains 16 residues. Germline CDR1 reads SGHVS; CDR2 reads FQNEAQ. The CDR3 region is CASSLAVGQGIYEQYF. The CDR3 DNA follows: TGTGCCAGCAGCTTAGCGGTCGGTCAGGGTATCTACGAGCAGTACTTC. Supplemented by reference TRBV7-8 and TRBJ2-7, the full variable domain reads GAGVSQSPRYKVAKRGQDVALRCDPISGHVSLFWYQQALGQGPEFLTYFQNEAQLDKSGLPSDRFFAERPEGSVSTLKIQRTQQEDSAVYLCASSLAVGQGIYEQYFGPGTRLTVT.

This clonotype occurred a few times. The gene calls are TRBV24-1 and TRBJ2-5; D is unclear. V lost 4 bases and J 9 bases, leaving 17 bases between the germline ends. This CDR3 has 14 residues. Germline CDR1 is KGHDR and CDR2 is SFDVKD. For the CDR3, the DNA is TGTGCCACCAGTGAAGCCGGGCCGGGTGAGGCCCAGTACTTC. Translated: CATSEAGPGEAQYF.

In this sample, this clonotype turned up a few times. The gene calls are TRBV7-2 and TRBJ2-1; D remains ambiguous. The CDR3 runs to 16 residues. V lost 1 base and J lost 3, with 13 bases in between. CDR1 is SGHTA and CDR2 is FQGNSA in the germline V gene. The CDR3 spells CASSLGPHRRYNEQFF. As DNA, the CDR3 is TGTGCCAGCAGCTTAGGTCCTCACCGACGCTACAATGAGCAGTTCTTC.

This clonotype has more than one count but fewer than ten. The gene calls are TRBV7-3 and TRBJ2-5; 7 bases fit TRBD2. TRBJ2-1 matches the DNA end more closely, so the J call is doubtful. The CDR3 runs to 16 residues. The germline V gene encodes CDR1 SGHTA and CDR2 FQGTGA. The CDR3, as DNA: TGTGCCAGCAGCTTTAGTGGGAGGGCCCGGAGAAATGAGCAGTTCTTC. Protein product: CASSFSGRARRNEQFF.

This clonotype was counted ten times or more. The chain recombines TRBV29-1 with TRBJ1-1; weak D call: TRBD1 (5 bases). Germline CDR1 is SQVTM and CDR2 is ANQGSEA. The CDR3 covers 13 residues. V lost 3 bases to trimming and J lost 0 bases, with 8 bases between them. CDR3 protein: CSVEGRMNTEAFF. CDR3 coding DNA: TGCAGCGTTGAGGGGCGCATGAACACTGAAGCTTTCTTT. Supplemented by reference TRBV29-1 and TRBJ1-1, the full variable domain reads SAVISQKPSRDICQRGTSLTIQCQVDSQVTMMFWYRQQPGQSLTLIATANQGSEATYESGFVIDKFPISRPNLTFSTLTVSNMSPEDSSIYLCSVEGRMNTEAFFGQGTRLTVV.

V and J are TRBV5-1 and TRBJ1-6; D might be TRBD1 (5 bases). The V gene lost 5 bases and the J gene lost 0 bases, with 9 bases spanning the gap. The CDR3 has 15 residues. The germline gives CDR1 SGHRS, CDR2 YFSETQ. In DNA form, the CDR3 reads TGCGCCAGCAGGCAGGACATCTCCTATAATTCACCCCTCCACTTT. Amino acids: CASRQDISYNSPLHF.

The rearrangement links TRBV29-1 to TRBJ2-1; 12 nucleotides line up with TRBD2. The CDR3 is 14 residues long. Trimming at V came to 1 base and at J to 10 bases, leaving 5 bases not matched to a gene. The germline gives CDR1 SQVTM, CDR2 ANQGSEA. This CDR3 is CSVEGTSGIGEQFF. Here the CDR3 DNA reads TGCAGCGTTGAAGGGACTAGCGGGATCGGAGAGCAGTTCTTC.

The chain combines TRBV6-5 with TRBJ2-7; 8 positions match TRBD2. Germline V gives CDR1 MNHEY, CDR2 SVGAGI. The V gene end was trimmed by 5 bases and the J gene end by 2 bases; junction bases not matched to a gene: 8. CDR3 length equals 15 residues. CDR3 sequence: CASSHAPGLAYEQYF. For the CDR3, the DNA is TGTGCCAGCAGTCATGCCCCGGGACTAGCCTACGAGCAGTACTTC.

This chain connects TRBV4-1 to TRBJ2-7, with 8 bases that match TRBD2. The CDR3 has 16 residues. Germline loops: CDR1 MGHRA, CDR2 YSYEKL. Germline trimming cut 6 bases from V and 2 bases from J; bases unmatched to any gene: 12. This chain's CDR3 is CASRKLAGLTTYEQYF. CDR3 DNA sequence: TGCGCCAGCAGAAAGCTAGCGGGCCTTACAACCTACGAGCAGTACTTC.

This clonotype was counted between two and nine times. The rearrangement uses TRBV4-1 and TRBJ1-4; TRBD1 agrees at 7 bases. The CDR3 runs 12 residues. The V gene end was trimmed by 6 bases and the J gene end by 6 bases; junction bases not matched to a gene: 1. In germline, CDR1 is MGHRA, CDR2 YSYEKL. Here the CDR3 reads CASRGTDEKLFF. The CDR3 bases are TGCGCCAGCAGGGGGACAGATGAAAAACTGTTTTTT.

The chain carries TRBV10-3 and TRBJ1-1; a weak D match, TRBD1 (5 bases). V lost 10 bases, J lost 6 bases, and 24 bases lay in between. Germline CDR1 is ENHRY and CDR2 is SYGVKD. The CDR3 totals 15 residues. Written as DNA, the CDR3 is TGTGCCACCTGGGACGGCTTCCCCTTAGACGCTGAAGCTTTCTTT. This translates into CATWDGFPLDAEAFF.

This chain connects TRBV15 to TRBJ1-1; 11 nucleotides match TRBD1. The ends lost 2 bases at V and 3 bases at J; junction bases unmatched: 8. CDR3 length: 17 residues. Germline CDR1 and CDR2: LNHNV and YYDKDF (reference sequence). The CDR3 protein is CATSRRTGGRRDTEAFF. DNA of the CDR3: TGTGCCACCAGCAGAAGGACAGGGGGCAGGAGGGACACTGAAGCTTTCTTT.

The chain has TRBV5-1 and TRBJ2-5, with 7 bases that match TRBD2. The V gene's germline CDR1 is SGHRS and CDR2 YFSETQ. CDR3 length: 15 amino acids. J was trimmed by 2 bases and V by 5 bases; bases with no gene match: 9. The CDR3 here is CASRGGGRAQETQYF. CDR3 bases: TGCGCCAGCAGGGGTGGCGGGAGAGCGCAAGAGACCCAGTACTTC.

This clonotype was recorded a few times. V and J are TRBV28 and TRBJ2-5; TRBD2 aligns across 7 bases. The CDR3 spans 14 residues. The junction had 7 bases not matched to a gene; V was cut back by 5 bases and J by 4 bases. Germline loops: CDR1 MDHEN, CDR2 SYDVKM. The CDR3 region has the DNA TGTGCCAGCAGTAAGGCGGGGGTTCGAGAGACCCAGTACTTC. It yields the protein CASSKAGVRETQYF.

This clonotype has a handful of counts. The V gene is TRBV4-1, the J gene TRBJ2-7; 7 nucleotides agree with TRBD2. CDR1 is MGHRA and CDR2 is YSYEKL in the germline V gene. This CDR3 has 14 amino acids. After removal of 3 bases from V and 6 bases from J, the junction contained 8 bases not matched to a gene. CDR3 in DNA: TGCGCCAGCAGCCAGCGAGGACTAGAGGGCGAGCAGTACTTC. This sequence encodes CASSQRGLEGEQYF.

The chain has TRBV5-1 and TRBJ2-5, with 11 bases fitting TRBD2. The V segment lost 4 bases and the J segment 2 bases; nucleotides outside the gene matches: 7. CDR3 length: 16 residues. Per germline, CDR1 SGHRS and CDR2 YFSETQ. Here the CDR3 reads CASSRGTSGNQETQYF. The CDR3 region has the DNA TGCGCCAGCAGCCGGGGGACTAGCGGCAATCAAGAGACCCAGTACTTC.

The chain uses TRBV29-1 and TRBJ2-1; the match to TRBD1 covers 8 bases. Germline loops: CDR1 SQVTM, CDR2 ANQGSEA. The CDR3 runs to 14 residues. V lost 5 bases to trimming and J lost 6 bases; unmatched junction nucleotides: 9. The CDR3 sequence: CSVQGALRANEQFF. CDR3 nucleotides: TGCAGCGTTCAGGGGGCCCTGCGGGCCAATGAGCAGTTCTTC.

The rearrangement uses TRBV28 and TRBJ2-5, with 7 bases identical to TRBD1. With 5 bases clipped from V and 5 bases from J, the junction kept 8 bases outside the gene matches. Germline V gene sequence: CDR1 MDHEN, CDR2 SYDVKM. The CDR3 runs 14 residues. The CDR3 reads CASSNDRATETQYF. The CDR3, as DNA: TGTGCCAGCAGTAACGACAGGGCGACCGAGACCCAGTACTTC.